One sample yielded the 23 T cell receptor beta chains listed below, sequenced in a study of OX40 agonist ivuxolimab in advanced cancers. Using immunoSEQ multiplex PCR, the repertoire was profiled, and TCRdb retains in-frame clones only, with some absent. The sample includes about 15,000 clones, 80% to 95% of them seen just once. Sample: CD4+ or CD8+ T cells sorted from blood, taken in a trial of the OX40 agonist ivuxolimab. The source of these receptors is an adult with an advanced solid tumor such as melanoma, head and neck, liver or kidney cancer.

This clone was observed a single time. V gene TRBV7-9 combines with J gene TRBJ2-1; 8 bases agree with TRBD2. The germline gives CDR1 SEHNR, CDR2 FQNEAQ (reference sequence). The CDR3 runs to 16 residues. V lost 5 bases and J lost 0; bases outside the gene matches: 6. In DNA, the CDR3 is TGTGCCAGCAGCCCCCTAGCGGGCAGCTCCTACAATGAGCAGTTCTTC. Encoded protein: CASSPLAGSSYNEQFF.

The chain is built from TRBV4-1 and TRBJ2-1; D could derive from TRBD1 or TRBD2 (6 bases each). Looked up from germline, CDR1 is MGHRA and CDR2 is YSYEKL. CDR3 length equals 15 residues. The V gene lost 2 bases and the J gene lost 4 bases, with 12 bases spanning the gap. The CDR3 region has the DNA TGCGCCAGCAGCCAAAGTGGGGGGCAATACAATGAGCAGTTCTTC. Translated, it gives CASSQSGGQYNEQFF.

This clone was observed a handful of times. CDR3 nucleotide sequence: TGTGCCAGCAGCTTAGCGGCGAGGAGCTCTGGAAACACCATATATTTT. Its protein is CASSLAARSSGNTIYF. The rearrangement links TRBV7-8 to TRBJ1-3; no clear D. The CDR3 spans 16 residues. The V gene lost 0 bases and the J gene lost 0 bases, with 9 bases spanning the gap. CDR1 and CDR2 from the germline V gene are SGHVS and FQNEAQ.

The chain uses TRBV29-1 and TRBJ1-2; 7 positions agree with TRBD1. The V and J ends lost 4 bases and 4 bases, in that order; junction bases with no gene match: 12. Germline CDR1 is SQVTM and CDR2 is ANQGSEA. This CDR3 comprises 15 residues. The CDR3 coding sequence is TGCAGCGTTGCAATCTGGGTACAGGGGACCTATGGCTACACCTTC. It yields the protein CSVAIWVQGTYGYTF.

The CDR3 protein is CASRHRDRHEKLFF. In DNA, the CDR3 is TGTGCCAGCAGACACCGGGACAGGCATGAAAAACTGTTTTTT. The chain couples TRBV7-8 to TRBJ1-4; 8 positions agree with TRBD1. The junction had 6 bases not matched to a gene; V was cut back by 6 bases and J by 6 bases. Looked up from germline, CDR1 is SGHVS and CDR2 is FQNEAQ. The CDR3 consists of 14 residues.

The chain combines TRBV7-8 with TRBJ2-3; possible D gene TRBD1, 6 bases. There are 17 residues in the CDR3. Germline CDR1 and CDR2: SGHVS and FQNEAQ. Deletions cut 2 bases from V and 5 bases from J, with 20 bases between. This chain's CDR3 is CASSLQGWQGKIDTQYF. In nucleotides, the CDR3 is TGTGCCAGCAGCTTACAGGGCTGGCAGGGGAAGATAGATACGCAGTATTTT.

The chain uses TRBV7-9 and TRBJ2-5; D possibly uses TRBD1 or TRBD2 (5 bases each). V shed 5 bases and J shed 5 bases, with 6 bases lying between them. CDR3 length equals 11 residues. Germline assignment: CDR1 SEHNR and CDR2 FQNEAQ (reference sequence). The chain's CDR3 is CASSEGETQYF. The CDR3 bases are TGTGCCAGCAGCGAGGGGGAGACCCAGTACTTC.

This rearrangement joins TRBV7-9 to TRBJ2-3; 15 bases line up with TRBD2. Unmatched junction bases numbered 3, after V lost 3 bases and J lost 2 bases. The germline V gene has CDR1 SEHNR and CDR2 FQNEAQ (reference sequence). The CDR3 extends over 17 amino acids. Here the CDR3 DNA reads TGTGCCAGCAGCTTGGGGACTAGCGGGGGGCACACAGATACGCAGTATTTT. As protein: CASSLGTSGGHTDTQYF.

The V call is TRBV9, the J call TRBJ1-1, with no clear D. V shed 0 bases and J shed 0 bases, with 9 bases lying between them. Germline lookup yields CDR1 SGDLS and CDR2 YYNGEE. The CDR3 runs 15 residues. The CDR3 sequence: CASSVVEGVNTEAFF. CDR3 nucleotides: TGTGCCAGCAGCGTAGTTGAGGGCGTGAACACTGAAGCTTTCTTT.

The chain combines TRBV9 with TRBJ2-3, with 14 positions matching TRBD2. CDR3 length: 17 residues. The germline V gene has CDR1 SGDLS and CDR2 YYNGEE. V shed 3 bases, J shed 1 base, and the junction held 4 bases outside the gene matches. This chain's CDR3 is CASSGLAGGPGTDTQYF. The CDR3 coding sequence is TGTGCCAGCAGCGGACTAGCGGGGGGGCCCGGCACAGATACGCAGTATTTT.

The rearrangement uses TRBV7-6 and TRBJ2-1; D tentatively fits TRBD1 or TRBD2 (6 bases each). The CDR3 is 11 amino acids. V shed 5 bases and J shed 10 bases, with 9 bases lying between them. Germline values: CDR1 SGHVS, CDR2 FNYEAQ. The CDR3: CASSPGAEQFF. CDR3 DNA: TGTGCCAGCAGCCCGGGGGCCGAGCAGTTCTTC.

This clone was picked up one time. The J gene is TRBJ1-2, the V gene TRBV9, with D unresolved. Looked up from germline, CDR1 is SGDLS and CDR2 is YYNGEE. The V end lost 4 bases, the J end lost 0 bases, and 13 bases lay between the germline ends. CDR3 length: 15 residues. For the CDR3, the DNA is TGTGCCAGCAGCCCCGTTACGGGAACTAACTATGGCTACACCTTC. Residues: CASSPVTGTNYGYTF.

Details on this clone: At one boundary the junction diverges from the germline segment, which might be a read error. For the CDR3, the DNA is TGTGCCAGCAGCTACGTAGCCACCCGGGAGCTGTTTTTT. Translated, it gives CASSYVATRELFF. This rearrangement joins TRBV11-3 to TRBJ2-2; D remains ambiguous. This CDR3 has 13 residues. Germline CDR1 is SGHNT and CDR2 is YENEEA.

The CDR3 bases are TGTGCCACCAGCAGAGTGGGGTCCGGGGAGCTGTTTTTT. This gives the protein CATSRVGSGELFF. The rearrangement links TRBV15 to TRBJ2-2; no reliable D call. Trimming removed 1 base from V and 6 bases from J, with 6 bases in between. CDR3 size: 13 residues. Germline V CDR1 and CDR2: LNHNV, YYDKDF (reference sequence).

This clone was seen a few times. The rearrangement links TRBV28 to TRBJ2-7; no firm D call. This CDR3 spans 11 amino acids. Trimming took off 6 bases at V and 4 bases at J, with 7 bases between the two ends. Looked up from germline, CDR1 is MDHEN and CDR2 is SYDVKM. CDR3 sequence (DNA): TGTGCCAGCAGCTTAGCATACGAGCAGTACTTC. This codes for CASSLAYEQYF.

A few counts support this clone. The genes are TRBV13 and TRBJ1-2; a possible D gene is TRBD1 (6 bases). Trimming left V 5 bases short and J 3 bases short, with 16 bases between. CDR1 PRHDT and CDR2 FYEKMQ come from the germline V gene (reference sequence). The length of the CDR3 is 15 residues. The CDR3 sequence is CASSPFPGGHYGYTF. In DNA form, the CDR3 reads TGTGCCAGCAGCCCCTTTCCCGGGGGCCACTATGGCTACACCTTC. The whole variable domain, filled in from reference TRBV13 and TRBJ1-2, reads AAGVIQSPRHLIKEKRETATLKCYPIPRHDTVYWYQQGPGQDPQFLISFYEKMQSDKGSIPDRFSAQQFSDYHSELNMSSLELGDSALYFCASSPFPGGHYGYTFGSGTRLTVV.

The chain is built from TRBV11-2 and TRBJ2-5; 9 nucleotides line up with TRBD2. CDR1 and CDR2 from the germline V gene are SGHAT and FQNNGV. This CDR3 comprises 16 residues. Unmatched junction bases numbered 9, after V lost 5 bases and J lost 2 bases. CDR3 coding DNA: TGTGCCAGCAGCGCCCGACTAGCGGAGACTCAAGAGACCCAGTACTTC. Encoded protein: CASSARLAETQETQYF.

V usage is TRBV27 and J usage is TRBJ2-5, with D unclear. With 5 bases removed from V and 4 bases from J, the gap between germline ends came to 8 bases. The CDR3 runs to 12 residues. Germline CDR1 is MNHEY and CDR2 is SMNVEV (reference sequence). CDR3 DNA: TGTGCCAGCAGTAAATTTGGAGAGACCCAGTACTTC. Amino acids: CASSKFGETQYF.

This clone was recorded only once. This chain links TRBV18 with TRBJ2-7; 10 bases match TRBD1. The germline V gene encodes CDR1 KGHSH and CDR2 LQKENI. Unmatched junction bases numbered 6, after V lost 4 bases and J lost 3 bases. The CDR3 covers 15 residues. CDR3 bases: TGTGCCAGCTCACTCCGGGACAGGGGTCTCTACGAGCAGTACTTC. Protein product: CASSLRDRGLYEQYF.

This chain joins TRBV5-4 and TRBJ2-7, with 9 bases lining up with TRBD1. CDR1 is SGHNT and CDR2 is YYREEE in the germline V gene (reference sequence). The CDR3 covers 14 residues. Trimming removed 5 bases from V and 6 bases from J; junction bases left unmatched: 9. The chain's CDR3 is CASRGIGTGIEQYF. For the CDR3, the DNA is TGTGCCAGCAGGGGGATCGGGACAGGGATCGAGCAGTACTTC.

The J gene is TRBJ1-4, the V gene TRBV6-5; D remains unclear. V was trimmed by 1 base and J by 0 bases, leaving 6 bases between them. The CDR3 loop spans 15 amino acids. Germline values: CDR1 MNHEY, CDR2 SVGAGI. The CDR3 DNA follows: TGTGCCAGCAGTTACTTGGGATCAACTAATGAAAAACTGTTTTTT. Amino acids: CASSYLGSTNEKLFF.

The J gene is TRBJ2-1, the V gene TRBV10-3, with 10 positions matching TRBD2. Trimming at V came to 6 bases and at J to 4 bases, leaving 6 bases not matched to a gene. The germline V gene has CDR1 ENHRY and CDR2 SYGVKD. The CDR3 is made up of 15 amino acids. CDR3 sequence reads: CAIRVTSGLYNEQFF. The CDR3 DNA reads TGTGCCATCAGGGTGACTAGCGGGCTGTACAATGAGCAGTTCTTC.

The chain recombines TRBV19 with TRBJ2-1; D ambiguous. The CDR3 length is 12 residues. V was cut by 2 bases and J by 13 bases, with 12 bases left in between. Per germline, CDR1 LNHDA and CDR2 SQIVND (reference sequence). CDR3 in DNA: TGTGCCAGTAGTATACGACCCCCCATACAGTTCTTC. This gives the protein CASSIRPPIQFF.